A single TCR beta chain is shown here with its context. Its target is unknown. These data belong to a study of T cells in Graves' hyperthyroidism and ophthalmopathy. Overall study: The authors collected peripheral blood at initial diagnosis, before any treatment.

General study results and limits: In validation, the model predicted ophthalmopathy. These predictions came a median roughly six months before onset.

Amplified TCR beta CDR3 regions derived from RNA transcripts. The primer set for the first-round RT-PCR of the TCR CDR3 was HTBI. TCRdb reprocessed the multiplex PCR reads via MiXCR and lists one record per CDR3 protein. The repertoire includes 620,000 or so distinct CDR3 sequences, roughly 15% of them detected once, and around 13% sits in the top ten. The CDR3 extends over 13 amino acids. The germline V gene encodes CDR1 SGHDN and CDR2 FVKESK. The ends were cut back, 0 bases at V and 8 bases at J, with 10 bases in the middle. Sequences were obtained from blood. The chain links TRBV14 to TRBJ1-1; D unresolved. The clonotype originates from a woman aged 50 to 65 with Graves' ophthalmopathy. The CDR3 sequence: CASSQESWVEAFF. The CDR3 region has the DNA TGTGCCAGCAGCCAAGAAAGTTGGGTCGAAGCTTTCTTT.